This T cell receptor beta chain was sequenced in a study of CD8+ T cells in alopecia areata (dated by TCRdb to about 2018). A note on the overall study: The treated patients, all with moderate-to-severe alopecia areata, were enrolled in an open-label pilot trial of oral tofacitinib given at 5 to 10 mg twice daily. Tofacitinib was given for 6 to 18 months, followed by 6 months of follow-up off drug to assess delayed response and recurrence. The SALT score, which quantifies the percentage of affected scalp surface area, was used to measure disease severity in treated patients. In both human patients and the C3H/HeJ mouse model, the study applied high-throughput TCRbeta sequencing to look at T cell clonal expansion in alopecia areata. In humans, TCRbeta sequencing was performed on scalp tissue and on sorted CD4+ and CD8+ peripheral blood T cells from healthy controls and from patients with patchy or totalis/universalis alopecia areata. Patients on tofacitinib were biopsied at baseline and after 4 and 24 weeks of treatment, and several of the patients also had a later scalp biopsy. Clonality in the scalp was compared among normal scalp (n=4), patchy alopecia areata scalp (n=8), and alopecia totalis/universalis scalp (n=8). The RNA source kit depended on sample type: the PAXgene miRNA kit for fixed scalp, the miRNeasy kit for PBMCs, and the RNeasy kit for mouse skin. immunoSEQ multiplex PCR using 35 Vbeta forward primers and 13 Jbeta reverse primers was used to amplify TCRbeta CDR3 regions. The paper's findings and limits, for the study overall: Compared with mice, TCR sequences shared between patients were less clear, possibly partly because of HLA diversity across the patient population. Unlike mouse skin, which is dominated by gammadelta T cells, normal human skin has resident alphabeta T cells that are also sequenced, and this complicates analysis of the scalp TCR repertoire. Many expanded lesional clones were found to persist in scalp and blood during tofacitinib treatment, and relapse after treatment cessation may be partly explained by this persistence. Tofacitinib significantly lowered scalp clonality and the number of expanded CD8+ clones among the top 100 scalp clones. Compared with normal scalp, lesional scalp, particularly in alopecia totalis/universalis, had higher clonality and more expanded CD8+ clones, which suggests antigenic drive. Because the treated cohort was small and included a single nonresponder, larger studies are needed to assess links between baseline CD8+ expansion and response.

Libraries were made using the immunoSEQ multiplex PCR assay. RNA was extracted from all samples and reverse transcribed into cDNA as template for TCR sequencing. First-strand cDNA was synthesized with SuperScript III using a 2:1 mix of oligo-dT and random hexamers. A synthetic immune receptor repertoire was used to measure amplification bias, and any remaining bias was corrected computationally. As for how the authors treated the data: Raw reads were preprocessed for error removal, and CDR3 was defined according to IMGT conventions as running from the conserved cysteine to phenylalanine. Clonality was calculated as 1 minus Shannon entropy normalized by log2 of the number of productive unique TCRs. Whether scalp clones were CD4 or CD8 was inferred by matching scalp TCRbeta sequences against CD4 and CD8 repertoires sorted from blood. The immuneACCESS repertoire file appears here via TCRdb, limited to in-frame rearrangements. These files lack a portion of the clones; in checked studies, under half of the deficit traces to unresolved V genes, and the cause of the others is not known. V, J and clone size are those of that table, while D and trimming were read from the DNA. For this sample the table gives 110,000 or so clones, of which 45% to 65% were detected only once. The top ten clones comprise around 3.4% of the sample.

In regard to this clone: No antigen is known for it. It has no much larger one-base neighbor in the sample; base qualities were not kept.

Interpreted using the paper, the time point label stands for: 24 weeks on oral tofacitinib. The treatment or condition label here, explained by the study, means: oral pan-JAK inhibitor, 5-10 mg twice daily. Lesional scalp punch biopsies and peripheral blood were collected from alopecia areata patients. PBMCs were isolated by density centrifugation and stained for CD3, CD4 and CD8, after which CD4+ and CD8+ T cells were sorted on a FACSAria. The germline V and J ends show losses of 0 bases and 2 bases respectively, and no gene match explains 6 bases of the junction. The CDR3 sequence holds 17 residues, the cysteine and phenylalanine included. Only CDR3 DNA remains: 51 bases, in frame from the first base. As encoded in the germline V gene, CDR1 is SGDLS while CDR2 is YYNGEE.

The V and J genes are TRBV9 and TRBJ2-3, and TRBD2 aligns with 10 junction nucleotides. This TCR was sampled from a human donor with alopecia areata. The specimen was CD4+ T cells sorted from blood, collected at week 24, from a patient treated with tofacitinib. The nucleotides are TGTGCCAGCAGCGTAGGGGCTAGCGGGGGATTCACAGATACGCAGTATTTT. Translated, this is CASSVGASGGFTDTQYF.